This TCR beta chain was profiled in a study of blood T cell repertoires in COVID-19. Across the whole study: Specimens from acute and convalescent COVID-19 originated in the United States, Italy and Spain. T cells, B-cell-depleted T cells, or PBMCs supplied cDNA or gDNA.

This CDR3 comprises 17 residues. Germline V lookup: CDR1 MGHRA, CDR2 YSYEKL. V was shortened by 1 base and J by 4 bases, with 14 bases between the two germline ends. Authors' methods: Counts of nucleated cells, estimated from reference gene primer amplification, were obtained. Assay used: immunoSEQ multiplex PCR; TCRdb lists only in-frame clones, some missing. V and J calls and clone size are given by that table; D and trimming were obtained from the DNA. This table has 400,000 to 450,000 clones, more than 80% appearing once. The chain has TRBV4-1 and TRBJ2-6, with D maybe TRBD2 (5 bases). Source material: peripheral blood. The TCR originated in a woman younger than 45 with active or convalescent COVID-19. The CDR3 DNA reads TGCGCCAGCAGCCAAGTGCCATCTAGAGGGGGGGCCAACGTCCTGACTTTC. This encodes CASSQVPSRGGANVLTF.